A selection of T cell receptor beta chains follows, all from one sample in a study of human T cells and chemical hapten exposure. TCRdb redid the calling of the RACE reads with MiXCR, one entry per CDR3 protein. Among more than 150,000 distinct CDR3 sequences listed, about 31% were seen once. This material consisted of whole blood, taken in connection with sensitization to the hapten diphenylcyclopropenone (DPC). The receptors here all came from a woman in her 30s with alopecia areata. Some clones in this sample may be carry-over from other donors' samples. Each CDR3 is given with its conserved first and last residue. Each record gives: CDR3 DNA, CDR3 protein, clone size, V gene, J gene, D gene. D genes are given only for firm matches. The size entry is marked missing in some rows and otherwise reads once, few, many or a size class.

CDR3 DNA: TGCAGCGCCGCCGACATGGCTTACAATGAGCAGTTCTTC
CDR3 protein: CSAADMAYNEQFF
clone size: NA
V gene: TRBV29-1
J gene: TRBJ2-1
D gene: NA

CDR3 DNA: TGTGCCAGCAGCGCGAGAAACGTCGCCGGGACTCACACAGATACGCAGTATTTT
CDR3 protein: CASSARNVAGTHTDTQYF
clone size: few
V gene: TRBV9
J gene: TRBJ2-3
D gene: NA

CDR3 DNA: TGTGCCAGCAGCAAAGGACAGGGGGCTCATCAGCCCCAGCATTTT
CDR3 protein: CASSKGQGAHQPQHF
clone size: NA
V gene: TRBV21-1
J gene: TRBJ1-5
D gene: NA

CDR3 DNA: TGCGCCAGCAGCTTGGTGACACCAACCTACGAGCAGTACTTC
CDR3 protein: CASSLVTPTYEQYF
clone size: NA
V gene: TRBV5-1
J gene: TRBJ2-7
D gene: NA

CDR3 DNA: TGTGCCAGCAGCTTAGACTCTAGCGGGGGGGCGGGCTACGAGCAGTACTTC
CDR3 protein: CASSLDSSGGAGYEQYF
clone size: NA
V gene: TRBV7-2
J gene: TRBJ2-7
D gene: TRBD2

CDR3 DNA: TGTGCCAGTAGTATCATTGTGAACAGGGCCCTTGGGAAACTGTTTTTT
CDR3 protein: CASSIIVNRALGKLFF
clone size: NA
V gene: TRBV19
J gene: TRBJ1-4
D gene: NA

CDR3 DNA: TGTGCCAGCAGTAACGGACTAGCGGGAGTTTTCGATACGCAGTATTTT
CDR3 protein: CASSNGLAGVFDTQYF
clone size: NA
V gene: TRBV2
J gene: TRBJ2-3
D gene: TRBD2

CDR3 DNA: TGTGCCACTATTGGACTTTACAATGAGCAGTTCTTC
CDR3 protein: CATIGLYNEQFF
clone size: NA
V gene: TRBV28
J gene: TRBJ2-1
D gene: NA

CDR3 DNA: TGTGCCAGCAACCCACAGGGAGATCAGCCCCAGCATTTT
CDR3 protein: CASNPQGDQPQHF
clone size: few
V gene: TRBV12-3/TRBV12-4
J gene: TRBJ1-5
D gene: NA

CDR3 DNA: TGTGCCAGCAGTGGGCAGGGCTATGGCTACACCTTC
CDR3 protein: CASSGQGYGYTF
clone size: NA
V gene: TRBV2
J gene: TRBJ1-2
D gene: NA

CDR3 DNA: TGCAGTGCGGCGGGACAGGGGGCCCACGAGCAGTACTTC
CDR3 protein: CSAAGQGAHEQYF
clone size: NA
V gene: TRBV20-1
J gene: TRBJ2-7
D gene: TRBD1

CDR3 DNA: TGTGCCAGCAGGCGGGACCCGCTGGAGACCCAGTACTTC
CDR3 protein: CASRRDPLETQYF
clone size: NA
V gene: TRBV2
J gene: TRBJ2-5
D gene: NA

CDR3 DNA: TGTGCCAGCAGCTTTCACGGAGCTACAGATACGCAGTATTTT
CDR3 protein: CASSFHGATDTQYF
clone size: NA
V gene: TRBV5-5
J gene: TRBJ2-3
D gene: NA

CDR3 DNA: TGTGCCACCAGCAGAGAAACTAGCGACTACGAGCAGTACTTC
CDR3 protein: CATSRETSDYEQYF
clone size: few
V gene: TRBV15
J gene: TRBJ2-7
D gene: TRBD2

CDR3 DNA: TGTGCCAGCAGTTACAACCCCAGCACAGATACGCAGTATTTT
CDR3 protein: CASSYNPSTDTQYF
clone size: NA
V gene: TRBV12-3/TRBV12-4
J gene: TRBJ2-3
D gene: NA

CDR3 DNA: TGTGCCAGCAGCCCGGACCTCCGGGGAAGTTCACCCCTCCACTTT
CDR3 protein: CASSPDLRGSSPLHF
clone size: once
V gene: TRBV11-2
J gene: TRBJ1-6
D gene: NA

CDR3 DNA: TGTGCCAGCAGTGGGGACAGGTGGGGTACTGAAGCTTTCTTT
CDR3 protein: CASSGDRWGTEAFF
clone size: NA
V gene: TRBV2
J gene: TRBJ1-1
D gene: TRBD1

CDR3 DNA: TGCAGTGCTAGGGAGCCATTCTCCCTCCGCCCCCAGCATTTT
CDR3 protein: CSAREPFSLRPQHF
clone size: NA
V gene: TRBV20-1
J gene: TRBJ1-5
D gene: NA

CDR3 DNA: TGTGCCATAAAAGGACAGGGTACGTCTGAAGCTTTCTTT
CDR3 protein: CAIKGQGTSEAFF
clone size: few
V gene: TRBV10-3
J gene: TRBJ1-1
D gene: TRBD1

CDR3 DNA: TGCGCCAGCAGCTTCACGGACCTCTCGGAAGGCTACACCTTC
CDR3 protein: CASSFTDLSEGYTF
clone size: few
V gene: TRBV5-1
J gene: TRBJ1-2
D gene: NA

CDR3 DNA: TGCAGCGGCCATACAGCAACCGGGGAGCTGTTTTTT
CDR3 protein: CSGHTATGELFF
clone size: few
V gene: TRBV29-1
J gene: TRBJ2-2
D gene: NA

CDR3 DNA: TGTGCCAGCAGTGTCCGTCCAGGGGCCGGAAAACTGTTTTTT
CDR3 protein: CASSVRPGAGKLFF
clone size: NA
V gene: TRBV2
J gene: TRBJ1-4
D gene: NA

CDR3 DNA: TGCGCCAGCAGCCATACCGGGCCACAAGGGGATTTCTTT
CDR3 protein: CASSHTGPQGDFF
clone size: few
V gene: TRBV5-1
J gene: TRBJ1-1
D gene: NA

CDR3 DNA: TGTGCCAGCAGCTATCTGGGGTCTGCGAACACCGGGGAGCTGTTTTTT
CDR3 protein: CASSYLGSANTGELFF
clone size: NA
V gene: TRBV7-8
J gene: TRBJ2-2
D gene: NA

CDR3 DNA: TGTGCCAGCTCGTCCGGGACAGGGTCCCACGAGCAGTACTTC
CDR3 protein: CASSSGTGSHEQYF
clone size: NA
V gene: TRBV6-1
J gene: TRBJ2-7
D gene: TRBD1

CDR3 DNA: TGCAGCGTTGTGGGTAGCGGGGGGGACCTCGTAGCAGATACGCAGTATTTT
CDR3 protein: CSVVGSGGDLVADTQYF
clone size: once
V gene: TRBV29-1
J gene: TRBJ2-3
D gene: TRBD2

CDR3 DNA: TGCAGCGTTGCCAGCGGGGGCCGGGGGGATACGCAGTATTTT
CDR3 protein: CSVASGGRGDTQYF
clone size: few
V gene: TRBV29-1
J gene: TRBJ2-3
D gene: TRBD2

CDR3 DNA: TGTGCCAGCAGTTACTCGACGGACAGGGCCAAACTGTTTTTT
CDR3 protein: CASSYSTDRAKLFF
clone size: NA
V gene: TRBV6-6
J gene: TRBJ1-4
D gene: TRBD1

CDR3 DNA: TGTGCCAGCAGCCTGGACGGATACTATGGCTACACCTTC
CDR3 protein: CASSLDGYYGYTF
clone size: NA
V gene: TRBV11-2
J gene: TRBJ1-2
D gene: NA

CDR3 DNA: TGTGCCATCAGCACCGGACAGGGCCACGAGCAGTACTTC
CDR3 protein: CAISTGQGHEQYF
clone size: NA
V gene: TRBV10-3
J gene: TRBJ2-7
D gene: TRBD1

CDR3 DNA: TGTGCCAGCTCACCGACAGGGGGCGCAAATACGCAGTATTTT
CDR3 protein: CASSPTGGANTQYF
clone size: NA
V gene: TRBV18
J gene: TRBJ2-3
D gene: TRBD1

CDR3 DNA: TGTGCCAGCTCACCACCGGCAGGTCCTAGCGAGCAGTACTTC
CDR3 protein: CASSPPAGPSEQYF
clone size: few
V gene: TRBV18
J gene: TRBJ2-7
D gene: NA

CDR3 DNA: TGTGCCATCAGTCCTCCTGGGTCTGCTGAAGCTTTCTTT
CDR3 protein: CAISPPGSAEAFF
clone size: NA
V gene: TRBV10-3
J gene: TRBJ1-1
D gene: NA

CDR3 DNA: TGCAGTGCTAGAGGGACTAGCCGAAGCACAGATACGCAGTATTTT
CDR3 protein: CSARGTSRSTDTQYF
clone size: NA
V gene: TRBV20-1
J gene: TRBJ2-3
D gene: TRBD2

CDR3 DNA: TGTGCCAGCAGTTTTGGCTCGTGGTATGGCTACACCTTC
CDR3 protein: CASSFGSWYGYTF
clone size: NA
V gene: TRBV12-3/TRBV12-4
J gene: TRBJ1-2
D gene: NA

CDR3 DNA: TGCAGTGCTAGACCTGTTCCCGGGACAGGGGGCGTCAATTCTGGGGCCAACGTCCTGACTTTC
CDR3 protein: CSARPVPGTGGVNSGANVLTF
clone size: few
V gene: TRBV20-1
J gene: TRBJ2-6
D gene: TRBD1

CDR3 DNA: TGCAGCGTTAGCCGGGACAGCAGTGAGACCCAGTACTTC
CDR3 protein: CSVSRDSSETQYF
clone size: NA
V gene: TRBV29-1
J gene: TRBJ2-5
D gene: TRBD1

CDR3 DNA: TGTGCCATCAGTGCAGTCTCGATTAACTATGGCTACACCTTC
CDR3 protein: CAISAVSINYGYTF
clone size: NA
V gene: TRBV10-3
J gene: TRBJ1-2
D gene: NA

CDR3 DNA: TGTGCCAGCAGCTTAGTTGCCCATACGCAGTATTTT
CDR3 protein: CASSLVAHTQYF
clone size: few
V gene: TRBV7-9
J gene: TRBJ2-3
D gene: NA

CDR3 DNA: TGTGCCAGCAGTTTTGACAGGGTCTTACGGGAGCAGTACTTC
CDR3 protein: CASSFDRVLREQYF
clone size: NA
V gene: TRBV28
J gene: TRBJ2-7
D gene: TRBD1

CDR3 DNA: TGTGCCAGCAGTCCCGGGCTAAATGAGCAGTTCTTC
CDR3 protein: CASSPGLNEQFF
clone size: many
V gene: TRBV6-2/TRBV6-3
J gene: TRBJ2-1
D gene: NA

CDR3 DNA: TGCAGCGTCCTAGCGGACTCCTACGAGCAGTACTTC
CDR3 protein: CSVLADSYEQYF
clone size: few
V gene: TRBV29-1
J gene: TRBJ2-7
D gene: TRBD2

CDR3 DNA: TGTGCCAGCAGCCCGGACAGCGAGGTGCAGCCCCAGCATTTT
CDR3 protein: CASSPDSEVQPQHF
clone size: NA
V gene: TRBV2
J gene: TRBJ1-5
D gene: NA

CDR3 DNA: TGCAGTGCCCCCGTTCTAGCGGGAGTTGGCGGTACGCAGTATTTT
CDR3 protein: CSAPVLAGVGGTQYF
clone size: NA
V gene: TRBV20-1
J gene: TRBJ2-3
D gene: TRBD2

CDR3 DNA: TGTGCCAGCAGTTTCCCTGCGGGGCAGTTCAATGAGCAGTTCTTC
CDR3 protein: CASSFPAGQFNEQFF
clone size: NA
V gene: TRBV28
J gene: TRBJ2-1
D gene: NA

CDR3 DNA: TGTGCCAGCAGCCCGCGTCGGGACACTCAAGGGGTTCAGTACTTC
CDR3 protein: CASSPRRDTQGVQYF
clone size: few
V gene: TRBV7-7
J gene: TRBJ2-4
D gene: NA

CDR3 DNA: TGTGCCTGGAGTATTGGGGGTGAGAGGACTGAAGCTTTCTTT
CDR3 protein: CAWSIGGERTEAFF
clone size: NA
V gene: TRBV30
J gene: TRBJ1-1
D gene: NA